A single sample gave rise to the 7 T cell receptor beta chains below, sequenced in a study of beta chain features in type 1 diabetes. Notes on the study in general: Moderately but significantly shorter TCRB CDR3s were found in Type 1 diabetes patients in all four CD4+ subsets.

Antigens of these TCRs are unknown. Expressed TCRB transcripts were sequenced, since all the RNA that had been isolated was reverse transcribed. Libraries were prepared by immunoSEQ multiplex PCR; TCRdb keeps only in-frame clonotypes and omits some of them. The sample lists about 370,000 clones; around 10% were seen once. The sample taken for sequencing was central memory CD4+ T cells from blood. The source is a man younger than 45 with type 1 diabetes.

This clone was counted only a few times. The chain recombines TRBV7-2 with TRBJ2-1; 8 bases align to TRBD2. Trimming cost V 1 base and J 7 bases; bases outside gene matches: 12. The CDR3 runs 17 residues. Per germline, CDR1 SGHTA and CDR2 FQGNSA. The DNA for the CDR3 is TGTGCCAGCAGCTTAGGTCCTCGGGGGGGCGTCCGTAATGAGCAGTTCTTC. The encoded protein is CASSLGPRGGVRNEQFF.

This clone was recorded many times. The chain links TRBV4-3 to TRBJ2-7; D is possibly TRBD1 (6 bases). CDR1 and CDR2 (germline): LGHNA, YSLEER. The CDR3 spans 14 residues. Trimming took off 5 bases at V and 0 bases at J, with 11 bases between the two ends. As DNA, the CDR3 is TGCGCCAGCAGCAGACAGGAATCCTCCTACGAGCAGTACTTC. Its protein is CASSRQESSYEQYF.

There are many counts of this clone. The rearrangement links TRBV28 to TRBJ2-3; 10 bases fit TRBD2. This CDR3 has 15 amino acids. CDR1 is MDHEN, CDR2 SYDVKM, per germline. Trimming removed 3 bases from V and 8 bases from J; junction bases left unmatched: 8. CDR3 DNA sequence: TGTGCCAGCAGTTTGAGCGCTAGCGGGAGTGGTACGCAGTATTTT. Its protein is CASSLSASGSGTQYF.

Points on this clone: Other nucleotide sequences in the sample specify the same CDR3. The chain joins TRBV4-1 to TRBJ1-5, with D maybe TRBD1 (5 bases). Germline values: CDR1 MGHRA, CDR2 YSYEKL. Deletions cut 2 bases from V and 4 bases from J, with 6 bases between. This CDR3 is built from 13 residues. The CDR3 DNA follows: TGCGCCAGCAGCCAACAGGGTAATCAGCCCCAGCATTTT. This sequence encodes CASSQQGNQPQHF.

The chain combines TRBV6-1 with TRBJ1-3; a weak D match, TRBD1 (6 bases). The ends were cut back, 6 bases at V and 4 bases at J, with 10 bases in the middle. Per the germline V gene, CDR1 is MNHNS and CDR2 is SASEGT. The CDR3 has 13 residues. The CDR3 DNA is TGTGCCAGCAGCCGGACAGCGGGAAACACCATATATTTT. Protein product: CASSRTAGNTIYF.

CDR3 nucleotide sequence: TGTGCCAGCAGCCAAGGTGGGAGGTTCTCTGGAAACACCATATATTTT. It is translated as CASSQGGRFSGNTIYF. The rearrangement uses TRBV14 and TRBJ1-3; D is unresolved. This CDR3 comprises 16 residues. Trimming took off 1 base at V and 0 bases at J, with 10 bases between the two ends. Germline V gene data show CDR1 as SGHDN and CDR2 as FVKESK.

This clone was observed a handful of times. The chain combines TRBV16 with TRBJ1-4, with TRBD1 matching over 7 bases. Trimming took 4 bases from V and 2 from J; bases not matched to a gene: 4. Germline V CDR1 and CDR2: KGHSY, FQNENV. There are 15 residues in the CDR3. The CDR3 protein is CASSPRQGTNEKLFF. The CDR3 DNA reads TGTGCCAGCAGCCCTCGACAGGGTACTAATGAAAAACTGTTTTTT.